The rows below give T cell receptor beta chains drawn from one sample of a study of blood T cell repertoires in COVID-19. The assay was immunoSEQ multiplex PCR, and TCRdb's table has in-frame clones only and misses some. The sample includes some 210,000 clones, about 90% of them seen just once. What was sequenced was peripheral blood. These TCRs come from a man under 40 with acute or convalescent COVID-19. Each CDR3 is given with its conserved first and last residue. The D gene is left open where the match is weak. Clone size is given for some rows only: seen once, a few or many times, or a class if the clone is expanded.

clone size	D gene	V gene	J gene	CDR3 protein	CDR3 DNA
.	.	TRBV15	TRBJ2-7	CATSRDTGRSNYEQYF	TGTGCCACCAGCAGAGATACGGGGAGGTCAAACTACGAGCAGTACTTC
once	TRBD1	TRBV24-1	TRBJ2-7	CATSDQGTGYEQYF	TGTGCCACCAGTGATCAAGGGACAGGGTACGAGCAGTACTTC
.	TRBD2	TRBV7-9	TRBJ2-5	CASSLISGGTQYF	TGTGCCAGCAGCTTAATCAGCGGGGGGACCCAGTACTTC
.	TRBD2	TRBV5-1	TRBJ2-2	CASSPPTSGNGELFF	TGCGCCAGCAGCCCCCCGACTAGCGGGAACGGGGAGCTGTTTTTT
.	.	TRBV11-2	TRBJ2-5	CASSLSPAETQYF	TGTGCCAGCAGCTTATCCCCAGCGGAGACCCAGTACTTC
.	TRBD2	TRBV3-1/TRBV3-2	TRBJ2-1	CASSPRLAGVNEQFF	TGTGCCAGCAGCCCTCGACTAGCGGGAGTTAATGAGCAGTTCTTC
.	TRBD1	TRBV7-2	TRBJ2-2	CASSFKTGTGELFF	TGTGCCAGCAGCTTCAAGACAGGGACCGGGGAGCTGTTTTTT
.	TRBD1	TRBV7-3	TRBJ2-1	CASSPDRGRVNEQFF	TGTGCCAGCAGCCCCGACAGGGGGCGCGTTAATGAGCAGTTCTTC
.	TRBD1	TRBV11-2	TRBJ2-2	CASSPDRGPGELFF	TGTGCCAGCAGCCCAGACAGGGGGCCCGGGGAGCTGTTTTTT
.	.	TRBV5-4	TRBJ1-6	CASSLGGGFDSPLHF	TGTGCCAGCAGCTTGGGTGGCGGGTTCGATTCACCCCTCCACTTT
.	TRBD1	TRBV3-1/TRBV3-2	TRBJ1-3	CASSWDSLISGNTIYF	TGTGCCAGCAGCTGGGACAGCCTCATCTCTGGAAACACCATATATTTT
.	TRBD2	TRBV6-5	TRBJ2-2	CASRLTSGSGELFF	TGTGCCAGCAGACTGACTAGCGGGAGCGGGGAGCTGTTTTTT
.	TRBD1	TRBV4-1	TRBJ2-1	CASSLGQDNSEQFF	TGCGCCAGCAGCCTGGGACAGGACAATAGTGAGCAGTTCTTC
once	TRBD1	TRBV7-9	TRBJ1-3	CASSPQGVGNTIYF	TGTGCCAGCAGCCCACAGGGGGTTGGAAACACCATATATTTT
.	TRBD2	TRBV27	TRBJ2-3	CASSSQRGALTDTQYF	TGTGCCAGCAGTTCCCAGCGGGGGGCCCTCACAGATACGCAGTATTTT
.	TRBD1	TRBV14	TRBJ2-7	CASSQTTGASYEQYF	TGTGCCAGCAGCCAGACTACAGGGGCCTCCTACGAGCAGTACTTC
once	.	TRBV27	TRBJ1-1	CASSFGTLNTEAFF	TGTGCCAGCAGTTTTGGGACTCTGAACACTGAAGCTTTCTTT
.	.	TRBV11-2	TRBJ1-6	CASSVHGSPLHF	TGTGCCAGCAGCGTGCACGGTTCACCCCTCCACTTT
.	.	TRBV23-1	TRBJ2-1	CASPQHGRVGAYNEQFF	TGCGCCAGTCCTCAACACGGGCGGGTCGGGGCCTACAATGAGCAGTTCTTC
medium-sized	.	TRBV18	TRBJ1-4	CASSPTQSEKLFF	TGTGCCAGCTCACCGACACAATCCGAAAAACTGTTTTTT
.	TRBD2	TRBV3-1/TRBV3-2	TRBJ2-2	CASSRNPSGSTGELFF	TGTGCCAGCAGCCGGAACCCTAGCGGAAGCACCGGGGAGCTGTTTTTT
.	TRBD1	TRBV28	TRBJ2-2	CASSITGDTGELFF	TGTGCCAGCAGTATCACAGGGGACACCGGGGAGCTGTTTTTT
.	TRBD1	TRBV15	TRBJ1-5	CATKVSQGENQPQHF	TGTGCCACCAAGGTGTCTCAGGGGGAAAATCAGCCCCAGCATTTT
few	TRBD2	TRBV9	TRBJ2-3	CASSVATGPTSGRTDTQYF	TGTGCCAGCAGCGTAGCTACAGGTCCGACTAGCGGCCGCACAGATACGCAGTATTTT
once	.	TRBV5-1	TRBJ1-3	CASSQTASGNTIYF	TGCGCCAGCAGTCAGACTGCCTCTGGAAACACCATATATTTT
once	TRBD1	TRBV6-4	TRBJ2-3	CASSVGQGFTDTQYF	TGTGCCAGCAGTGTAGGACAGGGGTTCACAGATACGCAGTATTTT
once	.	TRBV28	TRBJ1-1	CASSLFGTRPFF	TGTGCCAGCAGTTTGTTCGGGACAAGACCTTTCTTT
.	.	TRBV27	TRBJ2-1	CASSLSGSAYNEQFF	TGTGCCAGCAGTTTATCCGGGAGCGCCTACAATGAGCAGTTCTTC
.	.	TRBV7-8	TRBJ2-6	CASSLVRLGANVLTF	TGTGCCAGCAGCTTAGTCAGGCTTGGGGCCAACGTCCTGACTTTC
few	.	TRBV12-5	TRBJ1-5	CASGLSGSNQPQHF	TGTGCTAGTGGTTTATCCGGTTCTAATCAGCCCCAGCATTTT
.	.	TRBV30	TRBJ2-1	CAWSVGLPGLGEQFF	TGTGCCTGGAGTGTCGGACTTCCCGGGCTTGGTGAGCAGTTCTTC
.	TRBD1	TRBV28	TRBJ1-5	CASRFLRDRGQHF	TGTGCCAGCAGATTTCTCCGGGACAGGGGCCAGCATTTT
.	.	TRBV9	TRBJ1-1	CASSVVHTEAFF	TGTGCCAGCAGCGTAGTACATACTGAAGCTTTCTTT
.	.	TRBV6-1	TRBJ1-3	CASSEQNSGNTIYF	TGTGCCAGCAGTGAACAGAACTCTGGAAACACCATATATTTT
few	.	TRBV3-1/TRBV3-2	TRBJ2-2	CASTPASTGELFF	TGTGCCAGCACCCCAGCGAGTACCGGGGAGCTGTTTTTT